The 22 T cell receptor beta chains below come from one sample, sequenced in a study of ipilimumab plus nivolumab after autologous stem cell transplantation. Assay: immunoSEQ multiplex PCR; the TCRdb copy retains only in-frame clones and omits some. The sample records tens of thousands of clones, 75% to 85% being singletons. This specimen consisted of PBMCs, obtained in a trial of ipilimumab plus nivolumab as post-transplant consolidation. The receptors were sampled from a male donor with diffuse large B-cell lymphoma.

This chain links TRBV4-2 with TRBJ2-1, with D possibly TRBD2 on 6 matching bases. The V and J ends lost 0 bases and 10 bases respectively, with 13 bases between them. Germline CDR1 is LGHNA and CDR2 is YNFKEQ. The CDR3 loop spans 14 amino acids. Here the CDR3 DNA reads TGTGCCAGCAGCCAAGATGATCGGGCGGGGGAGCAGTTCTTC. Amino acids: CASSQDDRAGEQFF.

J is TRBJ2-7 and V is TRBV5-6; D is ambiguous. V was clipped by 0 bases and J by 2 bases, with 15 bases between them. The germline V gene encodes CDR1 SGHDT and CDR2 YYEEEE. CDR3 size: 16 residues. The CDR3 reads CASSLDPNSKTYEQYF. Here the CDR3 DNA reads TGTGCCAGCAGCTTGGATCCGAATTCTAAAACCTACGAGCAGTACTTC.

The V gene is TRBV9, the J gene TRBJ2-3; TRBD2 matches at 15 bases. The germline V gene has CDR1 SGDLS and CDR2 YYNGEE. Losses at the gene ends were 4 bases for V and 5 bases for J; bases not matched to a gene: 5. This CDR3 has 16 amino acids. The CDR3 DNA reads TGTGCCAGCAGCCGGACTAGCGGGGGGGCCGTAGATACGCAGTATTTT. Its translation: CASSRTSGGAVDTQYF.

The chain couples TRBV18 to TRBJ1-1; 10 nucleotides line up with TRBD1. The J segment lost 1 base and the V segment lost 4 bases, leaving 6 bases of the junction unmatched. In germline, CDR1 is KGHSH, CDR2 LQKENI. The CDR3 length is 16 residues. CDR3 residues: CASSRIGTGANTEAFF. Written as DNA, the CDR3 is TGTGCCAGCTCACGAATCGGGACAGGGGCGAACACTGAAGCTTTCTTT.

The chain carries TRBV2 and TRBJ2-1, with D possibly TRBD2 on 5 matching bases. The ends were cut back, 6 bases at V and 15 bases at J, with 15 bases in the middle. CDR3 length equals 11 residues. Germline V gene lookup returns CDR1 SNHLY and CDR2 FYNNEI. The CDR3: CASRDFGGRFF. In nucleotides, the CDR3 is TGTGCCAGCAGGGACTTCGGAGGACGGTTCTTC.

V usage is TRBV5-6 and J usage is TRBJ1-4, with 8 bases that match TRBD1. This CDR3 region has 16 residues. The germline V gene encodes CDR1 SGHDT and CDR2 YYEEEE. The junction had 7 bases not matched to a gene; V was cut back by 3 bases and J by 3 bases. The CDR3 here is CASSSYGQGPNEKLFF. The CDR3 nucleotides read TGTGCCAGCAGCTCTTATGGACAGGGACCTAATGAAAAACTGTTTTTT.

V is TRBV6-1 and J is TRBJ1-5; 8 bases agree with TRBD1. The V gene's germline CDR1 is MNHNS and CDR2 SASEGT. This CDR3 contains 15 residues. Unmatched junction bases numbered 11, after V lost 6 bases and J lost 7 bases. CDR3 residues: CASRNLGQGPQPQHF. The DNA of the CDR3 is TGTGCCAGCAGGAATTTAGGACAGGGACCACAGCCCCAGCATTTT.

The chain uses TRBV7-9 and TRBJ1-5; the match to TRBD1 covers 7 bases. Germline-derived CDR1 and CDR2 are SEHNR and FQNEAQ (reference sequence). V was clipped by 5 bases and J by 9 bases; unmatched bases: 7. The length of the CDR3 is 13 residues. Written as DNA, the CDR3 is TGTGCCAGCAGCGCCGGACAGGCTGCGCCCCAGCATTTT. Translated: CASSAGQAAPQHF.

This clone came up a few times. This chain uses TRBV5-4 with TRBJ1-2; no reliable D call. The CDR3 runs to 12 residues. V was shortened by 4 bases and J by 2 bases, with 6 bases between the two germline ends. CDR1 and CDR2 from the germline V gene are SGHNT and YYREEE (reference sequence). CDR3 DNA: TGTGCCAGCAGCGCGGACAACTATGGCTACACCTTC. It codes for CASSADNYGYTF.

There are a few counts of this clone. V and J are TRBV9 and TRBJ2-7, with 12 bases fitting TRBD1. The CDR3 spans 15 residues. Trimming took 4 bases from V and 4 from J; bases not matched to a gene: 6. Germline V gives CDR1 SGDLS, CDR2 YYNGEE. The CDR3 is CASSPGTGGRYEQYF. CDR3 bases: TGTGCCAGCAGCCCCGGGACAGGGGGCCGGTACGAGCAGTACTTC.

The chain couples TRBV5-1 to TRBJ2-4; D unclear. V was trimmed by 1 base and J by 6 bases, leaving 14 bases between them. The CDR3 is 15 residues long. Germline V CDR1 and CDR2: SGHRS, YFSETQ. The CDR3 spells CASSLSVSSSNIQYF. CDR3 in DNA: TGCGCCAGCAGCTTGTCAGTCTCTAGTTCAAACATTCAGTACTTC.

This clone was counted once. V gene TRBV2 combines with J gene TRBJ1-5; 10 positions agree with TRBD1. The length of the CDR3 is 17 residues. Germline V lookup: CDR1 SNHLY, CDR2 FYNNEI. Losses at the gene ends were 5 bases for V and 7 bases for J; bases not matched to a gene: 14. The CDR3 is CASSHIRDRGGVQPQHF. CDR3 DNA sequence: TGTGCCAGCAGTCATATCCGGGACAGGGGAGGGGTCCAGCCCCAGCATTTT. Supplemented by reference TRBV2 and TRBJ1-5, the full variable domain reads EPEVTQTPSHQVTQMGQEVILRCVPISNHLYFYWYRQILGQKVEFLVSFYNNEISEKSEIFDDQFSVERPDGSNFTLKIRSTKLEDSAMYFCASSHIRDRGGVQPQHFGDGTRLSIL.

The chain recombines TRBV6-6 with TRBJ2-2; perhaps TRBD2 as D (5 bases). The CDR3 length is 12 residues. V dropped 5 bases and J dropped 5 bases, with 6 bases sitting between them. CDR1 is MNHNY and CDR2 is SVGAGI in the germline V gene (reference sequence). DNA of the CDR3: TGTGCCAGCAGTCGGGAAACCGGGGAGCTGTTTTTT. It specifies CASSRETGELFF.

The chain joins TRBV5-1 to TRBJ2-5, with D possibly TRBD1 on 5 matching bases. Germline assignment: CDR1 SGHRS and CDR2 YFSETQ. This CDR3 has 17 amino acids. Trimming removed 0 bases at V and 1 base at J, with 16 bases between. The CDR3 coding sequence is TGCGCCAGCAGCTTGGGAGTAGGTCAGGGAACCCAAGAGACCCAGTACTTC. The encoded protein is CASSLGVGQGTQETQYF.

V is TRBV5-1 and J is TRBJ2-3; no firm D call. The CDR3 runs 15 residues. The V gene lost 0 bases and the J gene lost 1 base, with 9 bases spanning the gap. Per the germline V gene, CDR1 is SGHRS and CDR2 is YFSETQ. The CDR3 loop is CASSLASAGTDTQYF. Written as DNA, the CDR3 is TGCGCCAGCAGCTTGGCCTCGGCGGGCACAGATACGCAGTATTTT. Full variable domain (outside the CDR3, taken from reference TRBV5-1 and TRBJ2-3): KAGVTQTPRYLIKTRGQQVTLSCSPISGHRSVSWYQQTPGQGLQFLFEYFSETQRNKGNFPGRFSGRQFSNSRSEMNVSTLELGDSALYLCASSLASAGTDTQYFGPGTRLTVL.

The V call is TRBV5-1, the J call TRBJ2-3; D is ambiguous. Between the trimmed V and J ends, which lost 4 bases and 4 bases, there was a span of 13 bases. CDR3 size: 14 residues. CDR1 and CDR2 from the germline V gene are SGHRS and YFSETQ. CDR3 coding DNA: TGCGCCAGCAGCGGAGCGAGCTACGCAGATACGCAGTATTTT. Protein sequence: CASSGASYADTQYF.

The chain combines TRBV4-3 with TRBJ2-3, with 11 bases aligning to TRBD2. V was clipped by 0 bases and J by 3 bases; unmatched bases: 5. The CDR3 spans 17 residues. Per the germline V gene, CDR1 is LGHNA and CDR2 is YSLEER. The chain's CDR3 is CASSQDWSSGGTDTQYF. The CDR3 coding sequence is TGCGCCAGCAGCCAAGATTGGTCTAGCGGGGGGACAGATACGCAGTATTTT.

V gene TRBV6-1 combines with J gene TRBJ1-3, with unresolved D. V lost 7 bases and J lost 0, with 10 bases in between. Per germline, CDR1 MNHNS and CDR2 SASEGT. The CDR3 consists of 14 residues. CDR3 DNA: TGTGCCAGCATCTCTGACCACTCTGGAAACACCATATATTTT. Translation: CASISDHSGNTIYF.

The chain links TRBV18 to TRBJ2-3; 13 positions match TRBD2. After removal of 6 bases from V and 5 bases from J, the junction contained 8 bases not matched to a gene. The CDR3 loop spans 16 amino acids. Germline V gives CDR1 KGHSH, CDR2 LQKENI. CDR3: CASSRTSGGAGDTQYF. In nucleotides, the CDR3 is TGTGCCAGCTCGCGAACTAGCGGGGGGGCAGGAGATACGCAGTATTTT.

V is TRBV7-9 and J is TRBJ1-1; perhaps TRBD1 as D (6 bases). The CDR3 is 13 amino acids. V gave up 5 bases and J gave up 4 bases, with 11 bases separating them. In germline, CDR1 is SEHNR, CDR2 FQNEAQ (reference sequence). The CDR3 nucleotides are TGTGCCAGCAGCCCGGGGGGCATCACTGAAGCTTTCTTT. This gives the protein CASSPGGITEAFF.

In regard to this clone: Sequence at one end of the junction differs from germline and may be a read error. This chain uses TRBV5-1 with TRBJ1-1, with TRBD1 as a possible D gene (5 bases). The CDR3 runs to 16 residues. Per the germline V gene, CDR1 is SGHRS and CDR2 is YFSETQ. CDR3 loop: CANSLAWGNMNTEAFF. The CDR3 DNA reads TGCGCCAACAGCTTGGCCTGGGGGAACATGAACACTGAAGCTTTCTTT.

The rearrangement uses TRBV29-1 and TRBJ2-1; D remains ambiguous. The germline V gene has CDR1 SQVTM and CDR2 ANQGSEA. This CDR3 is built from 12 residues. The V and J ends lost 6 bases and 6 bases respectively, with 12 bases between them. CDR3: CSVGNTINEQFF. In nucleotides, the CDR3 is TGCAGCGTGGGGAATACAATCAATGAGCAGTTCTTC.